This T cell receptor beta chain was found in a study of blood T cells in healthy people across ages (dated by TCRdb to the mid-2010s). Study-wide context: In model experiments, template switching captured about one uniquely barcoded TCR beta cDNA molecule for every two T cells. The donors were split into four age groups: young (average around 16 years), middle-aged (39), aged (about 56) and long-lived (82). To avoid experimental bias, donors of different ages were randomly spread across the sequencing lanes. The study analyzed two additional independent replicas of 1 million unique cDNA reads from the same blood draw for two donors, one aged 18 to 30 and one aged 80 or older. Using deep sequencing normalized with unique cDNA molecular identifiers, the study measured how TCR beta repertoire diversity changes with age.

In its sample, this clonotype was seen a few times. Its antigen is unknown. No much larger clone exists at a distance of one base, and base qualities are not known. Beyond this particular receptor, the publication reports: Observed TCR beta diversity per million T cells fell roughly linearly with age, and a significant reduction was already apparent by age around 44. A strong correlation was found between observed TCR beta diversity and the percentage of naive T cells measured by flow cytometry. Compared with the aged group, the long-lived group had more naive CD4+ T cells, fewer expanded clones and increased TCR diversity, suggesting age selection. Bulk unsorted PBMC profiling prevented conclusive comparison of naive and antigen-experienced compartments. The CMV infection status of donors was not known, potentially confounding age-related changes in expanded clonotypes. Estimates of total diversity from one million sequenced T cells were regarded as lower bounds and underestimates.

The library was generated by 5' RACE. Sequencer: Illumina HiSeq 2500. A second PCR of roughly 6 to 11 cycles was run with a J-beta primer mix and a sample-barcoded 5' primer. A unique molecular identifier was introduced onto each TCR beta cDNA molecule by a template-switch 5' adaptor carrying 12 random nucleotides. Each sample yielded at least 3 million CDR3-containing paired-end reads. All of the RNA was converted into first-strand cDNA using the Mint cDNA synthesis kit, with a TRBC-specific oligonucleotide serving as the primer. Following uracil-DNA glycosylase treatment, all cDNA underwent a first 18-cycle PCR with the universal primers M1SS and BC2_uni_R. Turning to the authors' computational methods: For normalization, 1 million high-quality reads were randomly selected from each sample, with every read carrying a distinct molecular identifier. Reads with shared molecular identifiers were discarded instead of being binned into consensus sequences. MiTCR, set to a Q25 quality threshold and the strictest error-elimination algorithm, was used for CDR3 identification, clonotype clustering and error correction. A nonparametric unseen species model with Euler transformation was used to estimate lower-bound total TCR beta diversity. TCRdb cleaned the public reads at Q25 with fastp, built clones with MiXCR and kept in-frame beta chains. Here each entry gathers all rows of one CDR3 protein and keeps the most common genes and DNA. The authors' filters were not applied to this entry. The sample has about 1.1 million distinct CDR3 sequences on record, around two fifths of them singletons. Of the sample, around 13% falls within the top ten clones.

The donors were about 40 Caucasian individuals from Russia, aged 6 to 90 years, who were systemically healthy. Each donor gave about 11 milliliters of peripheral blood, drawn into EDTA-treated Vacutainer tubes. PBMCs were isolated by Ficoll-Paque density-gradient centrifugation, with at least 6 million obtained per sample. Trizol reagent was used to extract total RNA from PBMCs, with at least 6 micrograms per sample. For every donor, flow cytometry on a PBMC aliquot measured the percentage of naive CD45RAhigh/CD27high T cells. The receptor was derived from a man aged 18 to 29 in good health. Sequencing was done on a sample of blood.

The nucleotide sequence is given as TGTGCCAGCAGCTTAGACAGGGCGACTCAGCCCCAGCATTTT. This translates into CASSLDRATQPQHF. The rearranged chain carries TRBV7-9 and TRBJ1-5, and perhaps TRBD1 as D gene, on 6 matching bases. Spanning cysteine to phenylalanine, the CDR3 consists of 14 amino acids. The kept DNA is CDR3 alone, 42 bases in frame from the first base. The germline V gene encodes CDR1 SEHNR and CDR2 FQNEAQ (reference sequence). Between the V and J ends, shortened by 1 base and 6 bases respectively, the junction contains 10 bases. The entire variable domain, with the stretches around the CDR3 drawn from the reference TRBV7-9 and TRBJ1-5 proteins, is DTGVSQNPRHKITKRGQNVTFRCDPISEHNRLYWYRQTLGQGPEFLTYFQNEAQLEKSRLLSDRFSAERPKGSFSTLEIQRTEQGDSAMYLCASSLDRATQPQHFGDGTRLSIL.